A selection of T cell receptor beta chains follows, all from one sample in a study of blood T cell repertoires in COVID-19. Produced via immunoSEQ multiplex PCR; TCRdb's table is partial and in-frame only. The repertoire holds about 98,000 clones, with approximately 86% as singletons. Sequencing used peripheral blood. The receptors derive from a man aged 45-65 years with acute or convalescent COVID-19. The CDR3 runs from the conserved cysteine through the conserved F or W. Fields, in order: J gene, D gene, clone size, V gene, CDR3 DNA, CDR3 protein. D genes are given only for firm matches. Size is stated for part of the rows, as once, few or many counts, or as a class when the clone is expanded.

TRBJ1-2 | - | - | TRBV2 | TGTGCCAGCAGTGAATCAAACAGGGAAGTTTATGGCTACACCTTC | CASSESNREVYGYTF
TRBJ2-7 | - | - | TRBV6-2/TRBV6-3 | TGTGCCAGCAGTTACTCGGGGCCAATCTACGAGCAGTACTTC | CASSYSGPIYEQYF
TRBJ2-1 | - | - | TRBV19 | TGTGCCAGTAAGGGGCCTGCTATAGCCAATGAGCAGTTCTTC | CASKGPAIANEQFF
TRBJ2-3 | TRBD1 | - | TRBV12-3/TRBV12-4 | TGTGCCAGCAGGGGACAGGGGACAGATACGCAGTATTTT | CASRGQGTDTQYF
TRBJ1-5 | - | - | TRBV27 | TGTGCCAGAAGACCCCAACGCGGAGGGGATAGCAATCAGCCCCAGCATTTT | CARRPQRGGDSNQPQHF
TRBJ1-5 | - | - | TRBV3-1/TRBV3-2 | TGTGCCAGCAGCCAAGATCGGAGACCCACGGTCGCATATAGCAATCAGCCCCAGCATTTT | CASSQDRRPTVAYSNQPQHF
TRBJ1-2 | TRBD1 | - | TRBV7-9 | TGTGCCAGCAGCGCGGACAGGTCTAACTATGGCTACACCTTC | CASSADRSNYGYTF
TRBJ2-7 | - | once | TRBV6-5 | TGTGCCAGCAGCCTCGACTGGAACTCCTACGAGCAGTACTTC | CASSLDWNSYEQYF
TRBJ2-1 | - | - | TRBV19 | TGTGCCAGTAGCTCCCCCATGGCGGGGCTTAGGGATGAGCAGTTCTTC | CASSSPMAGLRDEQFF
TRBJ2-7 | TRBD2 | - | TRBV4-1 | TGCGCCAGCAGCCAACCTAGCGGGAGGCCAGACTTAAATGAGCAGTACTTC | CASSQPSGRPDLNEQYF
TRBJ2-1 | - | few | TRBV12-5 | TGTGCTAGTGGTGCGGCCCCTAGAGGGGGACTAACCTTGGAACCGTCATACAATGAGCAGTTCTTC | CASGAAPRGGLTLEPSYNEQFF
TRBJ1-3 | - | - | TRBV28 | TGTGCCAGCATTATACACGCCCCAACTGGAAACACCATATATTTT | CASIIHAPTGNTIYF
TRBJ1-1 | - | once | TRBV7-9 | TGTGCCAGCAGCTCATCGACAGGAGTGAACACTGAAGCTTTCTTT | CASSSSTGVNTEAFF
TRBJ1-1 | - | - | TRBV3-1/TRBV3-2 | TGTGCCAGCACGGTTCGGGAAGGGAACACTGAAGCTTTCTTT | CASTVREGNTEAFF
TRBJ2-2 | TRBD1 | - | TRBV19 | TGTGCCAGTAGGGTTGGACAGGGGAGGACCGGGGAGCTGTTTTTT | CASRVGQGRTGELFF
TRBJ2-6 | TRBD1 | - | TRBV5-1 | TGCGCCAGCAGCTTGGCCGGGACAGGGGGCATCTCTAGCTCTGGGGCCAACGTCCTGACTTTC | CASSLAGTGGISSSGANVLTF
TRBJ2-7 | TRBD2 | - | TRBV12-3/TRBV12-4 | TGTGCCAGCAGTCAAGGGACTAGCGGCGCTTTCTTC | CASSQGTSGAFF
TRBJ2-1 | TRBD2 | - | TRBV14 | TGTGCCAGCAGCGGCGGGAGAGGGTACAATGAGCAGTTCTTC | CASSGGRGYNEQFF
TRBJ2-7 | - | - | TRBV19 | TGTGCCAGTAGTACCTTTATGCCAGGGAACTACGAGCAGTACTTC | CASSTFMPGNYEQYF
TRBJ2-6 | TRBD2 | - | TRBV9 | TGTGCCAGCAGCGTCCTAGCGGGAGCCATCTCTGGGGCCAACGTCCTGACTTTC | CASSVLAGAISGANVLTF
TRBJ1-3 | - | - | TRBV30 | TGTGCCCACTACGCGGGGACCTACTCTGGAAACACCATATATTTT | CAHYAGTYSGNTIYF
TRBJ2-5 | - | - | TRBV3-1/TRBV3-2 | TGTGCCAGCAGCCCGGTACCGGACAGAATACCGCAAGAGACCCAGTACTTC | CASSPVPDRIPQETQYF
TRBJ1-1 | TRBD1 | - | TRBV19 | TGTGCCAGTAGTATGGGGGACAGGGGGCTTGGGAACACTGAAGCTTTCTTT | CASSMGDRGLGNTEAFF
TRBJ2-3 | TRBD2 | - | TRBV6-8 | TGTGCCAGCAGTTACCGGGGACTAGCGGGAGGGGACCGTGGCCCAGATACGCAGTATTTT | CASSYRGLAGGDRGPDTQYF
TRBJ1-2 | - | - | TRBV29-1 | TGCAGCGTTGAAGTTACCCTGGAGAGGGGCTACACCTTC | CSVEVTLERGYTF
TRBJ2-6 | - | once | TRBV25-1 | TGTGCCAGCAGTAAGGACAGCACCTCTGGGGCCAACGTCCTGACTTTC | CASSKDSTSGANVLTF
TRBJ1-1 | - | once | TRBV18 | TGTGCCAGCTCACCCCACGCCCAGGTAGGCCTTGAAGCTTTCTTT | CASSPHAQVGLEAFF
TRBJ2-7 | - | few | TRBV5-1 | TGCGCCAGCAGCTTGGATGCGGCCCCCTACGAGCAGTACTTC | CASSLDAAPYEQYF
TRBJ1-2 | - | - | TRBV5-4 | TGTGCCAGCAGCGCTACCGACTATGGCTACACCTTC | CASSATDYGYTF
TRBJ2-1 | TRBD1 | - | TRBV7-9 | TGTGCCAGCAGCTATCCCGGGACAGGGTGGGTCAATGAGCAGTTCTTC | CASSYPGTGWVNEQFF
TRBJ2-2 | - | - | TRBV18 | TGTGCCAGCTCACCAAAGGAGGGGATCGGGGAGCTGTTTTTT | CASSPKEGIGELFF
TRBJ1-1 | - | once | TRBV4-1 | TGCGCCAGCAGCCAAGCTCAGGGAATATACACTGAAGCTTTCTTT | CASSQAQGIYTEAFF
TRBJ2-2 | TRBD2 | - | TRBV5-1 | TGCGCCAGCAGCTATTCCCCCGGGACTAGCGGGATCGGGGAGCTGTTTTTT | CASSYSPGTSGIGELFF
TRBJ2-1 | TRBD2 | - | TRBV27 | TGTGCCAGCAGTTTAGCGGGAGGCTACAATGAGCAGTTCTTC | CASSLAGGYNEQFF
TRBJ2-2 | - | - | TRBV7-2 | TGTGCCAGCAGCTTACAGGGCGCGAACACCGGGGAGCTGTTTTTT | CASSLQGANTGELFF
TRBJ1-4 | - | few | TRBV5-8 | TGTGCCAGCATTGTGGGGCCCTTCGGTGAAAAACTGTTTTTT | CASIVGPFGEKLFF
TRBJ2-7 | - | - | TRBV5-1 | TGCGCCAGCAGCCCGGACACTCCCTTGGACGAGCAGTACTTC | CASSPDTPLDEQYF
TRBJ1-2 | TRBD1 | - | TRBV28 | TGTGCCAGCAGTTTCATAGACAGGGAGAACTATGGCTACACCTTC | CASSFIDRENYGYTF
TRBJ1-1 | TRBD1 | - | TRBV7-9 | TGTGCCAGCAGCGCCCGACAGGGGAAGAACACTGAAGCTTTCTTT | CASSARQGKNTEAFF
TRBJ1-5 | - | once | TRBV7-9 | TGTGCCAGCAGCCCAGGAGGAGGGGCGGGTCAGCCCCAGCATTTT | CASSPGGGAGQPQHF
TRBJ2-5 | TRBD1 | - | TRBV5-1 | TGCGCCAGCAGCTTGTCCCCAGGGGGCGACGGAGAGACCCAGTACTTC | CASSLSPGGDGETQYF
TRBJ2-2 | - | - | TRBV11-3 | TGTGCCAGCAGTCAGGCAGGCGCCGGGGAGCTGTTTTTT | CASSQAGAGELFF
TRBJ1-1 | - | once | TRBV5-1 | TGCGCCAGCAGCCCCTATTTCGGGGTCACTGAAGCTTTCTTT | CASSPYFGVTEAFF